Below, 8 T cell receptor beta chains from the same sample are listed, as sequenced in a study of T cells after yellow fever vaccination (dated by TCRdb to between 2018 and 2021). Receptors were amplified or captured by 5' RACE. The sample was run on an Illumina NovaSeq 6000. The public reads were run again by TCRdb, first through fastp at Q25 and then through MiXCR, and only productive beta chains were kept. Merged by CDR3 protein, the rows form single entries marked with the most common genes and DNA. The table for this sample lists some 400,000 distinct CDR3 sequences; approximately 18% of them were counted only once. The ten biggest clones cover roughly a sixth of the sample. Sample treatment or condition, as interpreted from the label and publication: live attenuated yellow fever vaccine strain. Sequenced here: PBMCs, sampled before the yellow fever booster vaccination. These receptors were taken from a man aged 18 to 29 who received the YFV17D yellow fever vaccine.

The rearrangement uses TRBV29-1 and TRBJ2-1, with a tentative D call TRBD2 (5 bases). V lost 6 bases and J 6 bases, leaving 6 bases between the germline ends. Germline-derived CDR1 and CDR2 are SQVTM and ANQGSEA. The CDR3 has 10 amino acids. The CDR3 DNA reads TGCAGCGTGGAGGCCAATGAGCAGTTCTTC. This translates into CSVEANEQFF.

This sequence joins TRBV5-8 and TRBJ1-2, with a weak D call TRBD1 (5 bases). This CDR3 has 15 residues. Germline CDR1 reads SGHTS; CDR2 reads YDEGEE. Deletions cut 0 bases from V and 0 bases from J, with 9 bases between. The CDR3 DNA follows: TGTGCCAGCAGCTTGGTTCAGGGAGCTAACTATGGCTACACCTTC. It codes for CASSLVQGANYGYTF.

The sample holds many counts of this clonotype. This chain joins TRBV6-5 and TRBJ2-7, with TRBD1 as a possible D gene (6 bases). Per the germline V gene, CDR1 is MNHEY and CDR2 is SVGAGI. Trimming removed 8 bases at V and 3 bases at J, with 11 bases between. The length of the CDR3 is 12 residues. The CDR3 DNA sequence: TGTGCCAGCCCTATCAGGGGCTACGAGCAGTACGTC. This translates into CASPIRGYEQYV.

This clonotype was seen at least ten times. V gene TRBV15 combines with J gene TRBJ2-5, with D unclear. Germline V CDR1 and CDR2: LNHNV, YYDKDF (reference sequence). V was clipped by 8 bases and J by 4 bases, with 14 bases between them. There are 13 residues in the CDR3. DNA of the CDR3: TGTGCCACCGGTTGGGCTTTCAGAGAGACCCAGTACTTC. It codes for CATGWAFRETQYF.

This clonotype showed up just once. The gene calls are TRBV7-2 and TRBJ2-7, with D possibly TRBD2 on 6 matching bases. Germline V gives CDR1 SGHTA, CDR2 FQGNSA. Trimming took off 4 bases at V and 1 base at J, with 8 bases between the two ends. The CDR3 runs to 13 residues. CDR3 DNA sequence: TGTGCCAGCAGCTGGCGGGGTTCCTACGAGCAGTACGTC. Amino acids: CASSWRGSYEQYV.

V is TRBV5-1 and J is TRBJ1-4, with D possibly matching TRBD1 (5 bases). This CDR3 contains 14 residues. Trimming shortened V by 4 bases and J by 4 bases, and 11 bases separated the two germline ends. Germline CDR1 is SGHRS and CDR2 is YFSETQ. CDR3 loop: CASSQQERNEKLFF. The DNA for the CDR3 is TGCGCCAGCAGCCAACAGGAACGTAATGAAAAACTGTTTTTT.

There are a few counts of this clonotype. In nucleotides, the CDR3 is TGTGCCAGCAGTGAGGTTCAAGCGGGGGAGTACAATGAGCAGTTCTTC. Its protein product is CASSEVQAGEYNEQFF. The chain is built from TRBV6-2 or TRBV6-3 and TRBJ2-1, with 8 nucleotides matching TRBD2. This CDR3 region has 16 residues. The germline gives CDR1 MNHEY, CDR2 SVGEGT. V shed 5 bases and J 4 bases; nucleotides not matched to a gene: 10.

There are a few counts of this clonotype. The genes are TRBV12-3 or TRBV12-4 and TRBJ1-1; unclear D gene. Trimming removed 7 bases at V and 1 base at J, with 10 bases between. This CDR3 is 13 amino acids long. DNA of the CDR3: TGTGCCAGCACAAGGGTAGAGAACACTGAAGCTTTCTTT. This codes for CASTRVENTEAFF.